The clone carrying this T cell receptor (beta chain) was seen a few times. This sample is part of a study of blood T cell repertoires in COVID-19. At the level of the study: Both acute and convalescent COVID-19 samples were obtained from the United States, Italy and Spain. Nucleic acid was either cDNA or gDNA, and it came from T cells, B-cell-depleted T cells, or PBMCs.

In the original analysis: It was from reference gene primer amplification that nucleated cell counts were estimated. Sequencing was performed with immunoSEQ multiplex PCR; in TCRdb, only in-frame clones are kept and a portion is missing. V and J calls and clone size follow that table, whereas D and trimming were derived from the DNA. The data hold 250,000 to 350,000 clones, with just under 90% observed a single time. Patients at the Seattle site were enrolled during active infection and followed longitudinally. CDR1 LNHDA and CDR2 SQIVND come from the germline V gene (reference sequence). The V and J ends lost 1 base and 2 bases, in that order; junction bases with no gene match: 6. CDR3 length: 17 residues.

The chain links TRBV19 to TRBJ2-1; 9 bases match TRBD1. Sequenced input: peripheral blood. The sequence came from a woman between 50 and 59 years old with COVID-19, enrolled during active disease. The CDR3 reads CASSIGATGGAYNEQFF. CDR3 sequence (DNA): TGTGCCAGTAGTATAGGCGCGACAGGGGGGGCCTACAATGAGCAGTTCTTC.